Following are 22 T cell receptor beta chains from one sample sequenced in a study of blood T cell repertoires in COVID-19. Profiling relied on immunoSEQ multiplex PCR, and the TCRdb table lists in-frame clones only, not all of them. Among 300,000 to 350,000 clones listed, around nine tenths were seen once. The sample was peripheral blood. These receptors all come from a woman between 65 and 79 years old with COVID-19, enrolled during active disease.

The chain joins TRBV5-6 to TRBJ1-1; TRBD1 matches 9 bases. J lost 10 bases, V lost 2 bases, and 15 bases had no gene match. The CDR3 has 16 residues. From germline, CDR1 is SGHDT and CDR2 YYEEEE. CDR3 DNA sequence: TGTGCCAGCAGCTTCACCTCCGGGACAGGGATAATGGGAGCTTTCTTT. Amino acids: CASSFTSGTGIMGAFF. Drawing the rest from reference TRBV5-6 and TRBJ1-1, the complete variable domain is DAGVTQSPTHLIKTRGQQVTLRCSPKSGHDTVSWYQQALGQGPQFIFQYYEEEERQRGNFPDRFSGHQFPNYSSELNVNALLLGDSALYLCASSFTSGTGIMGAFFGQGTRLTVV.

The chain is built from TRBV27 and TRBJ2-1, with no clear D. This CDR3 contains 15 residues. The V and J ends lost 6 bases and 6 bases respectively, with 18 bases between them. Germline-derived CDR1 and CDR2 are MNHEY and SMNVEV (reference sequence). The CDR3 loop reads CASSAVRVISNEQFF. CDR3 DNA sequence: TGTGCCAGCAGCGCGGTCCGGGTCATCTCCAATGAGCAGTTCTTC.

This CDR3 is CASSALGYGYTF. The CDR3 nucleotides are TGTGCCAGCAGCGCCCTCGGTTATGGCTACACCTTC. The chain joins TRBV11-2 to TRBJ1-2; D ambiguous. This CDR3 is built from 12 residues. Looked up from germline, CDR1 is SGHAT and CDR2 is FQNNGV. V lost 5 bases, J lost 5 bases, and 9 bases lay in between.

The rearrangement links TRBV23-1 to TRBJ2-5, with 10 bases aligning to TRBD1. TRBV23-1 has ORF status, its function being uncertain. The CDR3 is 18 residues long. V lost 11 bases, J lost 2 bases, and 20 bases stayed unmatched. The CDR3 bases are TGCGCCCGCGGCGACCGGGGGCCTCGGGACAGGGGACAAGAGACCCAGTACTTC. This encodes CARGDRGPRDRGQETQYF.

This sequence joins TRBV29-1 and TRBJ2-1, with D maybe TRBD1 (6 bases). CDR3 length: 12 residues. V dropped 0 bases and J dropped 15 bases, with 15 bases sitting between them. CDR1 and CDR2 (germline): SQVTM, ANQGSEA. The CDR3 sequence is CSVEDGRGGWFF. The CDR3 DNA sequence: TGCAGCGTTGAAGATGGGCGAGGGGGTTGGTTCTTC.

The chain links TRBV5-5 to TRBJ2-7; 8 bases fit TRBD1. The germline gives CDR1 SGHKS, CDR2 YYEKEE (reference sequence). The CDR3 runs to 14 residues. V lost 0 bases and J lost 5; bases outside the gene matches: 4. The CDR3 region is CASSLVTGVDEQYF. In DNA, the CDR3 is TGTGCCAGCAGCTTGGTGACAGGGGTAGACGAGCAGTACTTC.

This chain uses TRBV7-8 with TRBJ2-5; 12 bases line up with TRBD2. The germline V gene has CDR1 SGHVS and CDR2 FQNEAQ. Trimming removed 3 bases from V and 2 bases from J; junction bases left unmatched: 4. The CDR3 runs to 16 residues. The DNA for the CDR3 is TGTGCCAGCAGCTTCCTGACTAGCGGGGGTCAAGAGACCCAGTACTTC. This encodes CASSFLTSGGQETQYF.

CDR3 DNA: TGCGCCAGCAGCTTGGGGGGGCCAGGAACTGAAGCTTTCTTT. This codes for CASSLGGPGTEAFF. The V gene is TRBV5-1, the J gene TRBJ1-1, with D perhaps matching TRBD1 (6 bases). Germline-derived CDR1 and CDR2 are SGHRS and YFSETQ. The V and J ends lost 0 bases and 5 bases respectively, with 11 bases between them. The CDR3 consists of 14 residues.

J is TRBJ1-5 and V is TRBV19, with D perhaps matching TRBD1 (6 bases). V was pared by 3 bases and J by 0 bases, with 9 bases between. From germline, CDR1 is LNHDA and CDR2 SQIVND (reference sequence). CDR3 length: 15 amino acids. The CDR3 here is CASSIAGASNQPQHF. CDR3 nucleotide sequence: TGTGCCAGTAGTATTGCGGGGGCTAGCAATCAGCCCCAGCATTTT.

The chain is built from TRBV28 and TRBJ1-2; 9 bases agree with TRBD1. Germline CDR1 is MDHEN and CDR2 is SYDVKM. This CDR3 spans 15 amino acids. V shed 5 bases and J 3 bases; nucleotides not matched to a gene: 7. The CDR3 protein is CASSPLTGGYYGYTF. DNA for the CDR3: TGTGCCAGCAGTCCCCTCACAGGGGGCTACTATGGCTACACCTTC.

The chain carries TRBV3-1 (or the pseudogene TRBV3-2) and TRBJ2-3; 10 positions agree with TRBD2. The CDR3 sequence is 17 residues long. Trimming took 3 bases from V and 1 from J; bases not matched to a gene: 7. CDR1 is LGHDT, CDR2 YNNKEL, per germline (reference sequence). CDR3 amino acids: CASSQISGGPRTDTQYF. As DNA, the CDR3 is TGTGCCAGCAGCCAGATTAGCGGGGGGCCCCGCACAGATACGCAGTATTTT.

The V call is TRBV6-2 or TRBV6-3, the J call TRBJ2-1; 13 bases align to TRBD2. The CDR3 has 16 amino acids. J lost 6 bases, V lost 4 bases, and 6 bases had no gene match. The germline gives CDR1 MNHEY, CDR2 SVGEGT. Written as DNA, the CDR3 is TGTGCCAGCAGTTCTCGACTAGCGGGGGGCTCCAATGAGCAGTTCTTC. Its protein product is CASSSRLAGGSNEQFF.

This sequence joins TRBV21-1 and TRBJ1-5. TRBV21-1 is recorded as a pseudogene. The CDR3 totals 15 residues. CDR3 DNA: TGTGCCAGCAGCAAAGTTTGCGGCTCACGGCAGCCCCAGCATTTT. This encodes CASSKVCGSRQPQHF.

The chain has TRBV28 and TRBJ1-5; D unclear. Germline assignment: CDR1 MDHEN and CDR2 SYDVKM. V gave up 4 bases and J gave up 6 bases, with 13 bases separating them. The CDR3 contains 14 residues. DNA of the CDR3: TGTGCCAGCAGTTATGAGTTTCTTGGTCAGCCCCAGCATTTT. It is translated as CASSYEFLGQPQHF.

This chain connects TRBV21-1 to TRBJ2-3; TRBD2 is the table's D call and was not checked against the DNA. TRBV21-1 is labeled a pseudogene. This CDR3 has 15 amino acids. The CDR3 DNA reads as TGTGCCAGCAGCCCGGGGGGTGTAAGCACAGATACGCAGTATTTT. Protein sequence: CASSPGGVSTDTQYF.

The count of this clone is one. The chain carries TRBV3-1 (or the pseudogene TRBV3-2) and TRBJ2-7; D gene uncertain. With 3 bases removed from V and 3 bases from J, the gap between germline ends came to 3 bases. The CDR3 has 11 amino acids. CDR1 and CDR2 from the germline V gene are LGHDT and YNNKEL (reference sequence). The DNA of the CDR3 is TGTGCCAGCAGCCACTACTACGAGCAGTACTTC. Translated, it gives CASSHYYEQYF.

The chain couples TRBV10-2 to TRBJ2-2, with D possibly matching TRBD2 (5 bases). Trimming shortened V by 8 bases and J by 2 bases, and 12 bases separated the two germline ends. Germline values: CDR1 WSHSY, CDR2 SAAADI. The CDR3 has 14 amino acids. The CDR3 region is CASSSGLNTGELFF. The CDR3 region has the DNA TGCGCCAGCTCTTCAGGACTTAACACCGGGGAGCTGTTTTTT.

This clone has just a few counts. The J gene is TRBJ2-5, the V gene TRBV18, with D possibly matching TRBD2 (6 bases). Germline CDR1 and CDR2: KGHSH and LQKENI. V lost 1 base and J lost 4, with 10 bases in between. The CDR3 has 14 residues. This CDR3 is CASSPRRGAETQYF. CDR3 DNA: TGTGCCAGCTCACCACGGAGGGGAGCAGAGACCCAGTACTTC.

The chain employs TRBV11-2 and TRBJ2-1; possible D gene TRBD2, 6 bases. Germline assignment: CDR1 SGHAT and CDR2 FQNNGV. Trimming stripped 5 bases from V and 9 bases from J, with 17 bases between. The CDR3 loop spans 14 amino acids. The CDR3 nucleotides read TGTGCCAGCAGCCTCGGCGCGGGGACTCTTGAGCAGTTCTTC. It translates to CASSLGAGTLEQFF.

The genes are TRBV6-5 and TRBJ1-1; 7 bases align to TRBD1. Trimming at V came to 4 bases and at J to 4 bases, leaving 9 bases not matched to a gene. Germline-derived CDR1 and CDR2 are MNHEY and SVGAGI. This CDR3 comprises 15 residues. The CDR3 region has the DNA TGTGCCAGCAGTTCCCAGGGGGGCGTAGGCACTGAAGCTTTCTTT. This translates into CASSSQGGVGTEAFF.

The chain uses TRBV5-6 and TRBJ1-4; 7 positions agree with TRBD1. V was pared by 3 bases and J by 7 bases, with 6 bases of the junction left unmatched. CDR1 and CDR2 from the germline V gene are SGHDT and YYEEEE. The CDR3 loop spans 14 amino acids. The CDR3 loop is CASSWYRGGEKLFF. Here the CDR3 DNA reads TGTGCCAGCAGCTGGTACAGGGGCGGTGAAAAACTGTTTTTT.

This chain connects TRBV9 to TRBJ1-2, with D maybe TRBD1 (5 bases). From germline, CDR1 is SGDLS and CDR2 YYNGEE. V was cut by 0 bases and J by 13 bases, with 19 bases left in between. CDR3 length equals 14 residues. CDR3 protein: CASSVDGGERRITF. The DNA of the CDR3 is TGTGCCAGCAGCGTAGATGGGGGGGAAAGACGGATCACCTTC.